The 17 T cell receptor beta chains given below trace back to one sample, sequenced in a study of beta chain features in type 1 diabetes. Study-wide results and limits: Patients with Type 1 diabetes showed moderately but significantly shorter TCRB CDR3s in all four CD4+ subsets.

Their antigens remain unidentified. TCRB transcripts that were expressed got sequenced, as all of the isolated RNA had been reverse transcribed. The protocol was immunoSEQ multiplex PCR, while the TCRdb copy is restricted to in-frame clones and leaves out a portion. This sample has some 290,000 clones; 13% to 15% occur once, and the top ten carry 0.017%. The sequenced sample was naive CD4+ T cells from blood. Every receptor here comes from a man younger than 40 with type 1 diabetes.

This clone showed up just a few times. This chain connects TRBV2 to TRBJ2-7; 8 positions agree with TRBD2. Looked up from germline, CDR1 is SNHLY and CDR2 is FYNNEI. There are 14 residues in the CDR3. V dropped 9 bases and J dropped 0; count of bases not matched to a gene: 7. In DNA, the CDR3 is TGTGCCAGTATAAGCGGGAGAGGCTCCTACGAGCAGTACTTC. This codes for CASISGRGSYEQYF.

The V gene is TRBV4-2, the J gene TRBJ2-3; D not certain. V was pared by 0 bases and J by 5 bases, with 6 bases between. The CDR3 totals 13 residues. Germline-derived CDR1 and CDR2 are LGHNA and YNFKEQ. CDR3 nucleotides: TGTGCCAGCAGCCAAGACCTAGGAGATACGCAGTATTTT. Amino acid sequence: CASSQDLGDTQYF.

J is TRBJ2-3 and V is TRBV18; no clear D gene. Trimming removed 0 bases at V and 0 bases at J, with 7 bases between. The CDR3 runs 15 residues. Per germline, CDR1 KGHSH and CDR2 LQKENI. CDR3 coding DNA: TGTGCCAGCTCACCACCCTTGGCTAGCACAGATACGCAGTATTTT. Protein: CASSPPLASTDTQYF.

V and J are TRBV27 and TRBJ2-3; D is undetermined. V lost 1 base, J lost 2 bases, and 13 bases lay in between. The CDR3 spans 16 residues. In germline, CDR1 is MNHEY, CDR2 SMNVEV (reference sequence). The CDR3 coding sequence is TGTGCCAGCAGTTTATTTCCGCCACAGCACACAGATACGCAGTATTTT. Translated: CASSLFPPQHTDTQYF.

This chain connects TRBV27 to TRBJ2-6, with 11 bases that match TRBD1. This CDR3 contains 18 residues. Unmatched junction bases numbered 6, after V lost 5 bases and J lost 0 bases. Germline loops: CDR1 MNHEY, CDR2 SMNVEV (reference sequence). This chain's CDR3 is CASSRGQGASSGANVLTF. CDR3 sequence (DNA): TGTGCCAGCAGTCGAGGACAGGGGGCCTCCTCTGGGGCCAACGTCCTGACTTTC.

The chain carries TRBV18 and TRBJ2-5; TRBD1 is a possible D gene (6 bases). The CDR3 is made up of 15 amino acids. Germline CDR1 reads KGHSH; CDR2 reads LQKENI. V was cut by 1 base and J by 1 base, with 10 bases left in between. The CDR3 coding sequence is TGTGCCAGCTCACCACTTTGGGGGCGCCAAGAGACCCAGTACTTC. Translated, it gives CASSPLWGRQETQYF.

For the CDR3, the DNA is TGCGCCAGCAGCTTGGTTGTCTTTAACTCTGGGGCCAACGTCCTGACTTTC. Protein product: CASSLVVFNSGANVLTF. The chain joins TRBV5-1 to TRBJ2-6, with unresolved D. CDR1 is SGHRS and CDR2 is YFSETQ in the germline V gene. The CDR3 totals 17 residues. Trimming removed 0 bases at V and 0 bases at J, with 10 bases between. Variable domain in full (rest from reference TRBV5-1 and TRBJ2-6): KAGVTQTPRYLIKTRGQQVTLSCSPISGHRSVSWYQQTPGQGLQFLFEYFSETQRNKGNFPGRFSGRQFSNSRSEMNVSTLELGDSALYLCASSLVVFNSGANVLTFGAGSRLTVL.

There are a few counts of this clone. The rearrangement joins TRBV13 to TRBJ2-1; 7 nucleotides align to TRBD2. Germline CDR1 reads PRHDT; CDR2 reads FYEKMQ (reference sequence). CDR3 size: 15 residues. Trimming took 4 bases from V and 4 from J; bases not matched to a gene: 7. CDR3 bases: TGTGCCAGCAGCTCATCTAGCGGCACTTACAATGAGCAGTTCTTC. This gives the protein CASSSSSGTYNEQFF.

In its sample, this clone was seen a few times. The chain joins TRBV29-1 to TRBJ2-5; 9 nucleotides agree with TRBD2. The CDR3 is made up of 14 amino acids. Looked up from germline, CDR1 is SQVTM and CDR2 is ANQGSEA. Germline trimming cut 4 bases from V and 1 base from J; bases unmatched to any gene: 4. CDR3 protein: CSVVNSGGQETQYF. The DNA of the CDR3 is TGCAGCGTTGTTAATAGCGGGGGCCAAGAGACCCAGTACTTC.

This chain links TRBV2 with TRBJ2-2; weak D call: TRBD1 (10 bases). This CDR3 is 19 amino acids long. CDR1 SNHLY and CDR2 FYNNEI come from the germline V gene. V lost 4 bases and J 4 bases, leaving 25 bases between the germline ends. The CDR3, as DNA: TGTGCCAGCAGTGCCGGGACAGGGGTTCTAGCGGGACTCACCGGGGAGCTGTTTTTT. Protein sequence: CASSAGTGVLAGLTGELFF.

In its sample, this clone was seen a few times. CDR3 bases: TGTGCCTGGAATATCTGGGAGCTTTACAATGAGCAGTTCTTC. This encodes CAWNIWELYNEQFF. This chain uses TRBV30 with TRBJ2-1; tentative D call: TRBD2 (5 bases). Germline loops: CDR1 GTSNPN, CDR2 SVGIG (reference sequence). Between the trimmed V and J ends, which lost 4 bases and 4 bases, there was a span of 14 bases. The CDR3 has 14 residues.

CDR3 nucleotides: TGTGCCAGCAGTTTTTCGGCAGGCGGGGGCTACACCTTC. It encodes CASSFSAGGGYTF. The rearrangement joins TRBV27 to TRBJ1-2; D ambiguous. Trimming removed 3 bases at V and 8 bases at J, with 13 bases between. CDR1 MNHEY and CDR2 SMNVEV come from the germline V gene (reference sequence). This CDR3 is 13 amino acids long.

The chain carries TRBV18 and TRBJ2-7; no clear D. Trimming took off 3 bases at V and 2 bases at J, with 11 bases between the two ends. CDR3 size: 14 residues. Germline V gene sequence: CDR1 KGHSH, CDR2 LQKENI. The DNA for the CDR3 is TGTGCCAGCTCACCTACGGTTAAGACCTACGAGCAGTACTTC. Its translation is CASSPTVKTYEQYF.

The chain links TRBV5-4 to TRBJ2-5, with 8 bases matching TRBD2. The germline V gene encodes CDR1 SGHNT and CDR2 YYREEE (reference sequence). The V and J ends lost 4 bases and 3 bases, in that order; junction bases with no gene match: 14. The CDR3 covers 17 residues. The CDR3 region has the DNA TGTGCCAGCAGCCTCTGGGGTAGAACTAGCGGAAAAGAGACCCAGTACTTC. It specifies CASSLWGRTSGKETQYF. The variable domain in full, completed from reference TRBV5-4 and TRBJ2-5, reads ETGVTQSPTHLIKTRGQQVTLRCSSQSGHNTVSWYQQALGQGPQFIFQYYREEENGRGNFPPRFSGLQFPNYSSELNVNALELDDSALYLCASSLWGRTSGKETQYFGPGTRLLVL.

This clone has just a few counts. The chain combines TRBV28 with TRBJ1-2, with D uncertain. Trimming took off 6 bases at V and 4 bases at J, with 15 bases between the two ends. There are 14 residues in the CDR3. The V gene's germline CDR1 is MDHEN and CDR2 SYDVKM. For the CDR3, the DNA is TGTGCCAGCAGAGCGGGATCAGGTTTCTATGGCTACACCTTC. This encodes CASRAGSGFYGYTF.

This clone has only a few counts. The V and J genes are TRBV5-1 and TRBJ1-5; the match to TRBD1 covers 10 bases. J gave up 3 bases and V 4 bases, and 7 bases lay outside the gene matches. This CDR3 contains 16 residues. Germline V gene lookup returns CDR1 SGHRS and CDR2 YFSETQ. The CDR3 bases are TGCGCCAGCAGCCCAGGACAGGGGGAAGACAATCAGCCCCAGCATTTT. Its translation is CASSPGQGEDNQPQHF.

V gene TRBV5-1 combines with J gene TRBJ2-1, with TRBD2 matching over 9 bases. The germline V gene encodes CDR1 SGHRS and CDR2 YFSETQ. CDR3 length: 17 residues. V was clipped by 2 bases and J by 6 bases; unmatched bases: 12. CDR3 protein: CASSFDRTAGGGNEQFF. CDR3 sequence (DNA): TGCGCCAGCAGCTTTGACAGGACGGCGGGAGGGGGCAATGAGCAGTTCTTC.